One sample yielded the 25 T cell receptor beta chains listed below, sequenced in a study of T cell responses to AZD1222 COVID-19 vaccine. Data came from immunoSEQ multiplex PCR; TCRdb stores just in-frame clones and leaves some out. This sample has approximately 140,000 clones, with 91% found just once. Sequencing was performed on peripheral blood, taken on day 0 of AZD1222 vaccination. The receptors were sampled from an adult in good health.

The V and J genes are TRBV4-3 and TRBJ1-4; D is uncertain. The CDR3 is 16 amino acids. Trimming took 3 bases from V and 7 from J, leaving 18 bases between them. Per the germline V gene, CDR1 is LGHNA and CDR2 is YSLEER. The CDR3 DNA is TGCGCCAGCAGCCAGGGCTGGACGGCGTTTGGTGAAAAACTGTTTTTT. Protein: CASSQGWTAFGEKLFF.

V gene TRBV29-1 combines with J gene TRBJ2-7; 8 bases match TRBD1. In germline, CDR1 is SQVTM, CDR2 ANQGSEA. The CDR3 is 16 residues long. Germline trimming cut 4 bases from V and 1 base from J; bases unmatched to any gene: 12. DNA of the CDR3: TGCAGCGTTGTGTTCTTTGTTACAGGGGGTTCCTACGAGCAGTACTTC. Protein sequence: CSVVFFVTGGSYEQYF.

The CDR3 region has the DNA TGTGCCAGCAGCAGTTCCAGGTTGCCCCCAGTTGAGCAGTTCTTC. Translated, it gives CASSSSRLPPVEQFF. J is TRBJ2-1 and V is TRBV2; D uncertain. The germline V gene encodes CDR1 SNHLY and CDR2 FYNNEI. Deletions cut 6 bases from V and 9 bases from J, with 21 bases between. The CDR3 has 15 residues. The whole variable domain, remainder taken from reference TRBV2 and TRBJ2-1, is EPEVTQTPSHQVTQMGQEVILRCVPISNHLYFYWYRQILGQKVEFLVSFYNNEISEKSEIFDDQFSVERPDGSNFTLKIRSTKLEDSAMYFCASSSSRLPPVEQFFGPGTRLTVL.

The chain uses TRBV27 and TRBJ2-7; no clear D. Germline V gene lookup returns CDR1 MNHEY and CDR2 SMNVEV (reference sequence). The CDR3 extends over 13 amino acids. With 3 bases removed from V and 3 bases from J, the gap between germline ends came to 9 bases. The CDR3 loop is CASSFSGGYEQYF. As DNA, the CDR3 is TGTGCCAGCAGTTTTTCCGGCGGCTACGAGCAGTACTTC.

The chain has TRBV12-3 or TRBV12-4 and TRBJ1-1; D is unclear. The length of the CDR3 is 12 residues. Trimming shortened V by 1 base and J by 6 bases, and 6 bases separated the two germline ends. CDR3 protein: CASSLGAPEAFF. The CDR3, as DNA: TGTGCCAGCAGTTTAGGGGCCCCTGAAGCTTTCTTT.

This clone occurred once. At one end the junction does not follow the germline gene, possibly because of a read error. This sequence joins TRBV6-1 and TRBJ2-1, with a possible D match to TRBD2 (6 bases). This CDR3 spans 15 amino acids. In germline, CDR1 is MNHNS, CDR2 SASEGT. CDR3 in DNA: TGTGCCAGCAGTGGCCCTTGGGACTCCAACAATGAGCAGTTCTTC. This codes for CASSGPWDSNNEQFF.

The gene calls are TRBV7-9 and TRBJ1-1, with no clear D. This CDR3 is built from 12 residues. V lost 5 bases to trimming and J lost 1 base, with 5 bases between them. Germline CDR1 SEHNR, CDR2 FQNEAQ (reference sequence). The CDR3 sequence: CASSVGNTEAFF. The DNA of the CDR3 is TGTGCCAGCAGCGTGGGGAACACTGAAGCTTTCTTT.

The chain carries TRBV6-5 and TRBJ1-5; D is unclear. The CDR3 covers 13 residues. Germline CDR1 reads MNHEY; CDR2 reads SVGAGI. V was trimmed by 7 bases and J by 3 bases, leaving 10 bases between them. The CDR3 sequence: CASTILDNQPQHF. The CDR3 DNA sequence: TGTGCCAGCACCATACTTGACAATCAGCCCCAGCATTTT.

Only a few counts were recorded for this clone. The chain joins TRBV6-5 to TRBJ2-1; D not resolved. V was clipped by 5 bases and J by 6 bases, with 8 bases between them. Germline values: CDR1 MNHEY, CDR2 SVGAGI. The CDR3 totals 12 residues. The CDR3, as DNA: TGTGCCAGCAGTAACATAGTCAATGAGCAGTTCTTC. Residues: CASSNIVNEQFF.

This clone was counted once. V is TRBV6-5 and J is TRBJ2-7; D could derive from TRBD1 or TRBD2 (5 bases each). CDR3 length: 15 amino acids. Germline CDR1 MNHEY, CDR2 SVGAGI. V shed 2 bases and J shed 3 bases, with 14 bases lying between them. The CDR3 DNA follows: TGTGCCAGCAGTTACGGGGGACCCCTCTTCTACGAGCAGTACTTC. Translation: CASSYGGPLFYEQYF.

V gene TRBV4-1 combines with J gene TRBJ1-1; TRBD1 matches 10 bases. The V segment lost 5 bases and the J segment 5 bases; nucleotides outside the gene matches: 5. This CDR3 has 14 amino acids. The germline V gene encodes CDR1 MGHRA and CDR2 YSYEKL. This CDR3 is CASSKGQGGTEAFF. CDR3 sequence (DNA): TGCGCCAGCAGCAAAGGACAGGGGGGGACTGAAGCTTTCTTT.

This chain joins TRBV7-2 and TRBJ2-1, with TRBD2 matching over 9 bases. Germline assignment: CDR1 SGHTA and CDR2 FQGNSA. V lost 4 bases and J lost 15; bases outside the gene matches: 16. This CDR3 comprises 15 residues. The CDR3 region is CASSSVGLAGRGGFF. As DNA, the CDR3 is TGTGCCAGCAGCTCAGTCGGGCTAGCGGGAAGGGGGGGGTTCTTC.

The DNA of the CDR3 is TGTGCCAGCAGTTACGGCCTCCAAGAGACCCAGTACTTC. Encoded protein: CASSYGLQETQYF. The V gene is TRBV6-5, the J gene TRBJ2-5; D is uncertain. The CDR3 sequence is 13 residues long. Trimming pared 2 bases from V and 1 base from J, leaving 5 bases between. Germline CDR1 reads MNHEY; CDR2 reads SVGAGI.

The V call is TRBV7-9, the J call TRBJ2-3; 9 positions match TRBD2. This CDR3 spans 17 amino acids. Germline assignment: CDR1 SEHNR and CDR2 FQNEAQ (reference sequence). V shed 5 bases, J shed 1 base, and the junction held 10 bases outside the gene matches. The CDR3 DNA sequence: TGTGCCAGCAGCCTTCACATAGCGGGAGCCGGCACAGATACGCAGTATTTT. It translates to CASSLHIAGAGTDTQYF.

The CDR3 sequence: CASTYRGLNEQYF. The CDR3 bases are TGTGCCAGCACTTACAGGGGGCTAAACGAGCAGTACTTC. J is TRBJ2-7 and V is TRBV2, with 9 nucleotides matching TRBD1. The germline V gene has CDR1 SNHLY and CDR2 FYNNEI. V was clipped by 7 bases and J by 5 bases; unmatched bases: 6. This CDR3 has 13 amino acids.

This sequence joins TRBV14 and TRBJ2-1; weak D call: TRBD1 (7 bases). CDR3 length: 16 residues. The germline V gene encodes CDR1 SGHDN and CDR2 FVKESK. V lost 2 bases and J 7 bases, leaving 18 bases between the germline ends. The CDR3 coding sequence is TGTGCCAGCAGCCAACAACAGGGGAGGCGTGTAAATGAGCAGTTCTTC. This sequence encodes CASSQQQGRRVNEQFF.

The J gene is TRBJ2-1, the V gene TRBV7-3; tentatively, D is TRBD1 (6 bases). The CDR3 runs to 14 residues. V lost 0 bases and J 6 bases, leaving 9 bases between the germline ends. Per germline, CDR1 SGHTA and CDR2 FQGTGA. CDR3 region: CASSLTFRGNEQFF. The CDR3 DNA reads TGTGCCAGCAGCTTAACGTTCAGGGGCAATGAGCAGTTCTTC.

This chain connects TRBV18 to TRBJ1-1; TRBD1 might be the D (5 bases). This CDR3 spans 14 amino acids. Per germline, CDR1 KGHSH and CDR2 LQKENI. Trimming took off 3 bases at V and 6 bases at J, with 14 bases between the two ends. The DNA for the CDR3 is TGTGCCAGCTCACCGGAGGGGTGGGGGGCTGAAGCTTTCTTT. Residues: CASSPEGWGAEAFF. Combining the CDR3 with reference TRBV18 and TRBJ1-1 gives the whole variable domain NAGVMQNPRHLVRRRGQEARLRCSPMKGHSHVYWYRQLPEEGLKFMVYLQKENIIDESGMPKERFSAEFPKEGPSILRIQQVVRGDSAAYFCASSPEGWGAEAFFGQGTRLTVV.

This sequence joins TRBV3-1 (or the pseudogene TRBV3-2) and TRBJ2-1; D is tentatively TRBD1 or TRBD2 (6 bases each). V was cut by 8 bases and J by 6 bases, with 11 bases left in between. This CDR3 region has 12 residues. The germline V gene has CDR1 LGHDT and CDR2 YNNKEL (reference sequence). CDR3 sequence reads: CASGGGLNEQFF. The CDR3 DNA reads TGTGCCAGCGGAGGGGGACTCAATGAGCAGTTCTTC.

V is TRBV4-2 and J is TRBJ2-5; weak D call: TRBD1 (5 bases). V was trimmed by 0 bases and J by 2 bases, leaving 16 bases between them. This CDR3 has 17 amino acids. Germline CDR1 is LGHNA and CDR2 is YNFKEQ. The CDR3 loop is CASSQEGAGSFQETQYF. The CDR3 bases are TGTGCCAGCAGCCAAGAAGGGGCTGGAAGCTTTCAAGAGACCCAGTACTTC.

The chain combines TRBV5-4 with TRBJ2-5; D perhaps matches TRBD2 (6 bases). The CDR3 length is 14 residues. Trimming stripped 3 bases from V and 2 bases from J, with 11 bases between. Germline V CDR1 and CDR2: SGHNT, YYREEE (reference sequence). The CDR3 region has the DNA TGTGCCAGCAGCTATCCGGGACTGCAAGAGACCCAGTACTTC. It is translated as CASSYPGLQETQYF.

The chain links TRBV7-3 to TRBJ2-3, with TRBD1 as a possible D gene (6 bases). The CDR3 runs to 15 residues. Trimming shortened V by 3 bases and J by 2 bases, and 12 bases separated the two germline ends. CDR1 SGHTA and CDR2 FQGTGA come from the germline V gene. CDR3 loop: CASSFRGTVTDTQYF. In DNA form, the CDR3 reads TGTGCCAGCAGCTTCAGGGGTACTGTCACAGATACGCAGTATTTT.

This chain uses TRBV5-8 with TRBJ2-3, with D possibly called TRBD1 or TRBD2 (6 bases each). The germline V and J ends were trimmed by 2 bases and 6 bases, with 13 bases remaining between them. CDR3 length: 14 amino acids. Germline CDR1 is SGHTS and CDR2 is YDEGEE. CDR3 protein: CASSFLGGVDTQYF. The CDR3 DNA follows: TGTGCCAGCAGCTTTCTCGGGGGCGTGGATACGCAGTATTTT.

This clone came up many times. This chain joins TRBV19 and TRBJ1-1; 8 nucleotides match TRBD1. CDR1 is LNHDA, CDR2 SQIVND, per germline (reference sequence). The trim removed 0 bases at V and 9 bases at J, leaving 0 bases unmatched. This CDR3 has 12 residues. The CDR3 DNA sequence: TGTGCCAGTAGTATAGACAGGGGGCAAGCTTTCTTT. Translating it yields CASSIDRGQAFF.

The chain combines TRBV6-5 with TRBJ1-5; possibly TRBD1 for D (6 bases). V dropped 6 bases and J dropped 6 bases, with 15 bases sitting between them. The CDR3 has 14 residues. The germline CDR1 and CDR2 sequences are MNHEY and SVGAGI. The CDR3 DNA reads TGTGCCAGCAGGGAGGGGGGGGGTGTTCAGCCCCAGCATTTT. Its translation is CASREGGGVQPQHF.